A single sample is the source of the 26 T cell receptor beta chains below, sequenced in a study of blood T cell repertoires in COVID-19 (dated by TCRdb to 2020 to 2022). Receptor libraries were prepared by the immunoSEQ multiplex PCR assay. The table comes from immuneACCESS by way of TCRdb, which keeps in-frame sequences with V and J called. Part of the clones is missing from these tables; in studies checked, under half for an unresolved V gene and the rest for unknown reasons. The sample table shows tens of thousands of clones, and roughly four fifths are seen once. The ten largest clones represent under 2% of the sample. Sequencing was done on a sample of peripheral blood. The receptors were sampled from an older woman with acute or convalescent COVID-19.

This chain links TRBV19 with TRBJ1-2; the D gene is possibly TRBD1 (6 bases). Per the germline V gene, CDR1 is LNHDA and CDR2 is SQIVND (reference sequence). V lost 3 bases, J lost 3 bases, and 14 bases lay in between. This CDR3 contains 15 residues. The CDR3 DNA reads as TGTGCCAGTAGTATCCTACAGGGTGGGCACTATGGCTACACCTTC. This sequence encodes CASSILQGGHYGYTF. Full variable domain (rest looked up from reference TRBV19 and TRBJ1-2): DGGITQSPKYLFRKEGQNVTLSCEQNLNHDAMYWYRQDPGQGLRLIYYSQIVNDFQKGDIAEGYSVSREKKESFPLTVTSAQKNPTAFYLCASSILQGGHYGYTFGSGTRLTVV.

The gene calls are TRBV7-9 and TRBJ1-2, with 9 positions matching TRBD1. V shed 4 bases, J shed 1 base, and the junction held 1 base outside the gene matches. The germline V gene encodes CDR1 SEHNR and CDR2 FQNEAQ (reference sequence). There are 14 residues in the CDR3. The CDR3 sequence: CASSSGQGNYGYTF. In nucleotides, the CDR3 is TGTGCCAGCAGCTCGGGACAGGGTAACTATGGCTACACCTTC.

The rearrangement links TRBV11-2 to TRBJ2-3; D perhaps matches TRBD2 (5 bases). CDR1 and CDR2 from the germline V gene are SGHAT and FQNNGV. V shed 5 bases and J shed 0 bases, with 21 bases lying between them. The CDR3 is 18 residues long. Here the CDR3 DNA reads TGTGCCAGCAGCCTAGGGAGTTACGGGGAAAGGAGCACAGATACGCAGTATTTT. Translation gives CASSLGSYGERSTDTQYF. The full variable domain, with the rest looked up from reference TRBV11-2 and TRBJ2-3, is EAGVAQSPRYKIIEKRQSVAFWCNPISGHATLYWYQQILGQGPKLLIQFQNNGVVDDSQLPKDRFSAERLKGVDSTLKIQPAKLEDSAVYLCASSLGSYGERSTDTQYFGPGTRLTVL.

This CDR3 is CASSQDRDRASGYTF. CDR3 DNA sequence: TGCGCCAGCAGCCAAGATAGGGACAGGGCGTCCGGCTACACCTTC. The chain combines TRBV4-1 with TRBJ1-2; TRBD1 matches 9 bases. The trim removed 0 bases at V and 8 bases at J, leaving 7 bases unmatched. Per germline, CDR1 MGHRA and CDR2 YSYEKL. The CDR3 is 15 residues long.

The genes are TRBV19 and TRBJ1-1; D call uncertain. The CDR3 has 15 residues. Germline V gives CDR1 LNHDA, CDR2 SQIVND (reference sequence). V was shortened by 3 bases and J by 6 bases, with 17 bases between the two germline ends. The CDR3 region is CASSIFPGSGAEAFF. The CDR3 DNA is TGTGCCAGTAGTATCTTTCCGGGGAGCGGCGCTGAAGCTTTCTTT.

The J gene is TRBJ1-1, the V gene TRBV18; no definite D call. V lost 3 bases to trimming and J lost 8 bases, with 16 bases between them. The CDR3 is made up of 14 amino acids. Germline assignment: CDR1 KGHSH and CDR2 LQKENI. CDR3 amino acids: CASSPFDPGWEAFF. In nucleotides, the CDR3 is TGTGCCAGCTCACCTTTCGACCCGGGATGGGAAGCTTTCTTT.

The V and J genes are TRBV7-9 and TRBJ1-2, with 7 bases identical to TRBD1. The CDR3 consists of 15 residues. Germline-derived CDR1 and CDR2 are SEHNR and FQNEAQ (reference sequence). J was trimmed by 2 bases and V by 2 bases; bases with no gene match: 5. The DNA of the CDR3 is TGTGCCAGCAGCTTAAGAGGGGGCCTAAACTATGGCTACACCTTC. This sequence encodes CASSLRGGLNYGYTF.

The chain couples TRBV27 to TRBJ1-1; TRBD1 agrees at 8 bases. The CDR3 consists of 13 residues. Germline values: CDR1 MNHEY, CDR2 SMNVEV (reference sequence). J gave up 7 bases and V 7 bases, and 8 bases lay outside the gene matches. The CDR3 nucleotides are TGTGCCAGCACCCAGAGCGACAGGGGTGAAGCTTTCTTT. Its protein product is CASTQSDRGEAFF.

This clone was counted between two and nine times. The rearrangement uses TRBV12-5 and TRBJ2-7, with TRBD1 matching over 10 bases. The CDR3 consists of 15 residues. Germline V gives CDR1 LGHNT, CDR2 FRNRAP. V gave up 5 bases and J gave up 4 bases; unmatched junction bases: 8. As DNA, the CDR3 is TGTGCTAGTGGTACTGGCGGACAGGGGGGGTACGAGCAGTACTTC. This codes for CASGTGGQGGYEQYF.

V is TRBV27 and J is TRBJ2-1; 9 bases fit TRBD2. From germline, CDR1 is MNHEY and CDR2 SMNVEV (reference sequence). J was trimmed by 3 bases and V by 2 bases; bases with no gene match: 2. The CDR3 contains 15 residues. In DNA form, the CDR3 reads TGTGCCAGCAGTTTAGGAGCGGGGGGCTACAATGAGCAGTTCTTC. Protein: CASSLGAGGYNEQFF.

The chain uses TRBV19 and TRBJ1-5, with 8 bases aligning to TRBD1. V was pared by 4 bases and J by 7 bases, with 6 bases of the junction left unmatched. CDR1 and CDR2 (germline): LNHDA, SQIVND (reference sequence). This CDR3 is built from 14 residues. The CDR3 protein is CASSKGAGGQPQHF. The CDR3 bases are TGTGCCAGTAGTAAGGGGGCAGGGGGCCAGCCCCAGCATTTT.

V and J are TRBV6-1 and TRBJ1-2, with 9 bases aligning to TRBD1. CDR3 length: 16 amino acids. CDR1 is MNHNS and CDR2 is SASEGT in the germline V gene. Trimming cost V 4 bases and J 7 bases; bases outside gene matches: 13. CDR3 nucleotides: TGTGCCAGCAGTGGGGGGACAGGGACGGTCGGGGTTGGCTACACCTTC. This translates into CASSGGTGTVGVGYTF.

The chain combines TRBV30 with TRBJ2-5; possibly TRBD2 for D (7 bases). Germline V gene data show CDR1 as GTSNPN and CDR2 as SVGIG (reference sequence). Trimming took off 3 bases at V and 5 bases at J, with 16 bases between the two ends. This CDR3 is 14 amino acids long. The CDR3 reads CAWSFGGADETQYF. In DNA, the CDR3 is TGTGCCTGGAGCTTTGGGGGGGCAGACGAGACCCAGTACTTC.

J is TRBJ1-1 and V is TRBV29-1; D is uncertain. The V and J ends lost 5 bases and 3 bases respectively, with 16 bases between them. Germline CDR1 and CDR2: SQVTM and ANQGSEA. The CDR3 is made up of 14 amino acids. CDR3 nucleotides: TGCAGCGTTAACCCGGCGGGAGGCTACACTGAAGCTTTCTTT. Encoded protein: CSVNPAGGYTEAFF.

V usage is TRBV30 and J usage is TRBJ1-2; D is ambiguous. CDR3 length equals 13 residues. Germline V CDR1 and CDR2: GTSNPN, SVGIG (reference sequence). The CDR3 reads CAGERYSGSGYTF. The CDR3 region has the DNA TGTGCTGGGGAGAGGTATTCCGGCTCCGGCTACACCTTC. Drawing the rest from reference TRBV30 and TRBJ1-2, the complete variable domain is SQTIHQWPATLVQPVGSPLSLECTVEGTSNPNLYWYRQAAGRGLQLLFYSVGIGQISSEVPQNLSASRPQDRQFILSSKKLLLSDSGFYLCAGERYSGSGYTFGSGTRLTVV.

The CDR3 DNA is TGTGCCAGCAGTTTGGGAACCCCTGGGGCCAATCAGCCCCAGCATTTT. It specifies CASSLGTPGANQPQHF. V usage is TRBV27 and J usage is TRBJ1-5; possibly TRBD1 for D (5 bases). Trimming took off 3 bases at V and 3 bases at J, with 15 bases between the two ends. The CDR3 has 16 amino acids. The germline V gene encodes CDR1 MNHEY and CDR2 SMNVEV (reference sequence).

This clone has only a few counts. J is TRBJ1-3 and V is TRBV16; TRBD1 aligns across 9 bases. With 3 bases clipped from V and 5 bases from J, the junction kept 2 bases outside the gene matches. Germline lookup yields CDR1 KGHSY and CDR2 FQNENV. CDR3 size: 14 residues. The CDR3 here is CASSQDRGRNTIYF. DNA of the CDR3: TGTGCCAGCAGCCAGGACAGGGGAAGAAACACCATATATTTT.

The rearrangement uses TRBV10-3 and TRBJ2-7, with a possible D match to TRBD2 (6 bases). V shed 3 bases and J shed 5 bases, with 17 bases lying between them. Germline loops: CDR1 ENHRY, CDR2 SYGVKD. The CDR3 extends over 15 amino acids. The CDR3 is CAISDSGGPRNEQYF. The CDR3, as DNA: TGTGCCATCAGTGATTCTGGAGGGCCCAGGAACGAGCAGTACTTC.

The CDR3 DNA reads as TGTGCCAGCAGTTTCACGGGACAGGCAGTATACAATGAGCAGTTCTTC. This translates into CASSFTGQAVYNEQFF. The V and J genes are TRBV27 and TRBJ2-1; TRBD1 aligns across 8 bases. CDR3 length: 16 amino acids. V gave up 3 bases and J gave up 4 bases; unmatched junction bases: 8. Germline values: CDR1 MNHEY, CDR2 SMNVEV (reference sequence).

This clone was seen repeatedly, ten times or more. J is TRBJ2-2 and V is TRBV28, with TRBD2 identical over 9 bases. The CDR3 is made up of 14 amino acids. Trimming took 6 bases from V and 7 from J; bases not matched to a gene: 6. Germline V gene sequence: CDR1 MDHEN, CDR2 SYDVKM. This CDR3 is CASSRTSANGELFF. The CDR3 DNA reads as TGTGCCAGCAGCCGGACTAGCGCGAACGGGGAGCTGTTTTTT.

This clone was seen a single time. The CDR3 reads CASSVESSDTQYF. CDR3 in DNA: TGTGCCAGCAGCGTAGAATCGTCGGATACGCAGTATTTT. This rearrangement joins TRBV9 to TRBJ2-3; D is unclear. The CDR3 is made up of 13 amino acids. Germline loops: CDR1 SGDLS, CDR2 YYNGEE. V gave up 0 bases and J gave up 6 bases, with 8 bases separating them.

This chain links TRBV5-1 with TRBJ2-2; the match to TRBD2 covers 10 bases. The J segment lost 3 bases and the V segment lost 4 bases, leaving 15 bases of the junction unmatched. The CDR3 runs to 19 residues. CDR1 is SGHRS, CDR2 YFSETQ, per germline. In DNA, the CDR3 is TGCGCCAGCAGCCTAAAGCAGGCTAGCGGGAGAGTCTACACCGGGGAGCTGTTTTTT. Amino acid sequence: CASSLKQASGRVYTGELFF. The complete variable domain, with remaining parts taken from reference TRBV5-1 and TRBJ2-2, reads KAGVTQTPRYLIKTRGQQVTLSCSPISGHRSVSWYQQTPGQGLQFLFEYFSETQRNKGNFPGRFSGRQFSNSRSEMNVSTLELGDSALYLCASSLKQASGRVYTGELFFGEGSRLTVL.

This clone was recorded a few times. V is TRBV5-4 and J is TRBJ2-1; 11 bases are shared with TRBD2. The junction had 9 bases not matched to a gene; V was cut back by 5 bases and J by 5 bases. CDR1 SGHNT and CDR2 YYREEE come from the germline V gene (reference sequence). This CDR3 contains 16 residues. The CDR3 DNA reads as TGTGCCAGCAGTCCGACCGGGACTAGCGGAAACAATGAGCAGTTCTTC. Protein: CASSPTGTSGNNEQFF.

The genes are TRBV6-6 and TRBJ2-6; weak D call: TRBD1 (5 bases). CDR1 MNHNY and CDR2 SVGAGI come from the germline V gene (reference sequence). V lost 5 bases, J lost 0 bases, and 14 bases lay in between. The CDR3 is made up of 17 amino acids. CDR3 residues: CASSRSRASSGANVLTF. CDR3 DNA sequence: TGTGCCAGCAGTCGCAGCAGGGCCAGCTCTGGGGCCAACGTCCTGACTTTC.

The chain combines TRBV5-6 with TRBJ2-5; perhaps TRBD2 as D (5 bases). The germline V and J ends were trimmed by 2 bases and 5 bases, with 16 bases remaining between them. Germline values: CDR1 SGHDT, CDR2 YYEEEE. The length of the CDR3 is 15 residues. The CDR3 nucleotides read TGTGCCAGCAGCTTTGGAGGTGGCGGTAGGGAGACCCAGTACTTC. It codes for CASSFGGGGRETQYF.

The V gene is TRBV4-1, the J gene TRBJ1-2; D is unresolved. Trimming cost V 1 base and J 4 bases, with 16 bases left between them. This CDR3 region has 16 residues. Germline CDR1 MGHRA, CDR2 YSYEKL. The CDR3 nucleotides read TGCGCCAGCAGCCAAGGATTCGGCTTAGCTTCCTATGGCTACACCTTC. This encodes CASSQGFGLASYGYTF.